Listed here are 27 T cell receptor beta chains from one sample, sequenced in a study of cytomegalovirus exposure and HLA in healthy donors. PCR involved 60 Vbeta and 13 Jbeta primers. The protocol was immunoSEQ multiplex PCR, while the TCRdb copy is restricted to in-frame clones and leaves out a portion. The repertoire holds some 150,000 clones, 60% to 80% seen once, with 6.3% in the top ten. The sequenced sample consisted of PBMCs. The receptors were gathered from a man aged 40-49 years in good health and CMV-seropositive.

This clone was seen a few times. V is TRBV7-3 and J is TRBJ2-3, with D possibly matching TRBD1 (6 bases). CDR3 length: 14 residues. V was cut by 5 bases and J by 3 bases, with 12 bases left in between. CDR1 is SGHTA and CDR2 is FQGTGA in the germline V gene. As DNA, the CDR3 is TGTGCCAGCAGCCAGACCAGGGGTACAGATACGCAGTATTTT. It encodes CASSQTRGTDTQYF.

The chain uses TRBV7-9 and TRBJ2-1; TRBD2 is a possible D gene (5 bases). The germline CDR1 and CDR2 sequences are SEHNR and FQNEAQ (reference sequence). V was shortened by 5 bases and J by 5 bases, with 13 bases between the two germline ends. The CDR3 has 14 amino acids. CDR3 in amino acids: CASSPRGQDNEQFF. In nucleotides, the CDR3 is TGTGCCAGCAGCCCCCGGGGTCAGGACAATGAGCAGTTCTTC.

The chain uses TRBV6-1 and TRBJ1-4, with TRBD1 matching over 8 bases. CDR1 MNHNS and CDR2 SASEGT come from the germline V gene. With 2 bases clipped from V and 1 base from J, the junction kept 3 bases outside the gene matches. This CDR3 contains 16 residues. CDR3 protein: CASSENRGGTNEKLFF. The CDR3 DNA is TGTGCCAGCAGTGAAAACAGGGGGGGAACTAATGAAAAACTGTTTTTT.

The chain joins TRBV25-1 to TRBJ1-4, with D perhaps matching TRBD1 (6 bases). From germline, CDR1 is MGHDK and CDR2 SYGVNS. CDR3 length: 13 amino acids. Trimming left V 4 bases short and J 7 bases short, with 10 bases between. DNA of the CDR3: TGTGCCAGCAGTGTCGGGGGGCCTGAAAAACTGTTTTTT. It is translated as CASSVGGPEKLFF.

The gene calls are TRBV11-3 and TRBJ1-2; 8 bases line up with TRBD1. V was clipped by 5 bases and J by 5 bases; unmatched bases: 7. This CDR3 is built from 14 residues. Germline V gene sequence: CDR1 SGHNT, CDR2 YENEEA. The CDR3 sequence is CASSPAGQGYGYTF. In nucleotides, the CDR3 is TGTGCCAGCAGCCCGGCAGGACAGGGTTATGGCTACACCTTC.

The CDR3 here is CASSQGGTGDYGYTF. In DNA form, the CDR3 reads TGCGCCAGCAGCCAAGGGGGGACAGGGGACTATGGCTACACCTTC. The chain employs TRBV4-1 and TRBJ1-2; TRBD1 agrees at 10 bases. The length of the CDR3 is 15 residues. J lost 3 bases, V lost 1 base, and 2 bases had no gene match. Germline V lookup: CDR1 MGHRA, CDR2 YSYEKL.

The chain combines TRBV9 with TRBJ1-1; D not certain. Germline CDR1 reads SGDLS; CDR2 reads YYNGEE. V was shortened by 4 bases and J by 6 bases, with 16 bases between the two germline ends. CDR3 length: 14 amino acids. This CDR3 is CASSTDPVPSEAFF. The CDR3 nucleotides read TGTGCCAGCAGCACAGACCCCGTACCGTCTGAAGCTTTCTTT.

In DNA, the CDR3 is TGCGCCAGCAGCCAAGGACAGGGAACCACTAATGAAAAACTGTTTTTT. Protein product: CASSQGQGTTNEKLFF. The rearrangement uses TRBV4-1 and TRBJ1-4; 7 nucleotides line up with TRBD1. Germline CDR1 MGHRA, CDR2 YSYEKL. The CDR3 sequence is 16 residues long. Unmatched junction bases numbered 4, after V lost 1 base and J lost 2 bases.

The chain couples TRBV5-6 to TRBJ2-5, with a tentative D call TRBD2 (6 bases). Germline CDR1 is SGHDT and CDR2 is YYEEEE. This CDR3 spans 13 amino acids. Trimming removed 4 bases from V and 2 bases from J, with 9 bases in between. The CDR3 is CASSIGGQETQYF. The CDR3 DNA sequence: TGTGCCAGCAGCATTGGGGGGCAAGAGACCCAGTACTTC.

The table lists this clone with a count of one. The chain recombines TRBV10-3 with TRBJ1-1, with 8 bases aligning to TRBD1. CDR3 length: 15 amino acids. V trimming: 6 bases; J trimming: 0 bases; junction bases outside the gene matches: 6. CDR1 is ENHRY and CDR2 is SYGVKD in the germline V gene. The CDR3 protein is CAIREGQAMNTEAFF. CDR3 nucleotides: TGTGCCATCAGGGAGGGACAGGCCATGAACACTGAAGCTTTCTTT.

This clone was counted a few times. The V gene is TRBV5-1, the J gene TRBJ1-3; 9 bases line up with TRBD1. Looked up from germline, CDR1 is SGHRS and CDR2 is YFSETQ. The CDR3 is 16 amino acids. Trimming took 4 bases from V and 10 from J; bases not matched to a gene: 15. CDR3 loop: CASSGGTGSYRSTIYF. The CDR3, as DNA: TGCGCCAGCAGCGGGGGGACAGGGTCTTATCGGTCGACCATATATTTT.

The count of this clone is one. This chain joins TRBV19 and TRBJ2-2, with TRBD2 matching 9 bases. This CDR3 comprises 15 residues. Trimming at V came to 3 bases and at J to 7 bases, leaving 6 bases not matched to a gene. Germline CDR1 LNHDA, CDR2 SQIVND (reference sequence). The DNA of the CDR3 is TGTGCCAGTAGTATTCGACTAGCGGCGGGCGGGGAGCTGTTTTTT. This gives the protein CASSIRLAAGGELFF.

V usage is TRBV28 and J usage is TRBJ1-1; 11 bases are a match to TRBD1. There are 17 residues in the CDR3. The germline gives CDR1 MDHEN, CDR2 SYDVKM. Trimming cost V 6 bases and J 3 bases; bases outside gene matches: 12. The CDR3 nucleotides read TGTGCCAGCAGCCAGAGGACAGGGGGCGTTAAGTACACTGAAGCTTTCTTT. Translation gives CASSQRTGGVKYTEAFF.

The chain combines TRBV5-8 with TRBJ1-5; weak D call: TRBD1 (5 bases). This CDR3 region has 15 residues. Per the germline V gene, CDR1 is SGHTS and CDR2 is YDEGEE. V was trimmed by 0 bases and J by 4 bases, leaving 11 bases between them. This CDR3 is CASSLVWGGNQPQHF. Written as DNA, the CDR3 is TGTGCCAGCAGCTTGGTCTGGGGGGGGAATCAGCCCCAGCATTTT. The full variable domain, completed using reference TRBV5-8 and TRBJ1-5, is EAGVTQSPTHLIKTRGQQATLRCSPISGHTSVYWYQQALGLGLQFLLWYDEGEERNRGNFPPRFSGRQFPNYSSELNVNALELEDSALYLCASSLVWGGNQPQHFGDGTRLSIL.

V and J are TRBV11-3 and TRBJ1-3; maybe TRBD1 (5 bases). This CDR3 comprises 15 residues. The germline gives CDR1 SGHNT, CDR2 YENEEA. The V gene lost 2 bases and the J gene lost 2 bases, with 10 bases spanning the gap. The CDR3 coding sequence is TGTGCCAGCAGCTTACCTCGGGGGGCTGGAAACACCATATATTTT. This codes for CASSLPRGAGNTIYF.

This clone was counted once. The chain links TRBV6-1 to TRBJ2-1; 9 bases are shared with TRBD2. The CDR3 sequence is 15 residues long. The germline CDR1 and CDR2 sequences are MNHNS and SASEGT. The V and J ends lost 6 bases and 0 bases, in that order; junction bases with no gene match: 3. CDR3 in amino acids: CASRTAGGSYNEQFF. In DNA, the CDR3 is TGTGCCAGCAGGACAGCGGGAGGCTCCTACAATGAGCAGTTCTTC.

The chain links TRBV10-1 to TRBJ2-1, with D hard to call. Germline V CDR1 and CDR2: WNHNN, SYGVQD (reference sequence). This CDR3 comprises 13 residues. Trimming removed 0 bases from V and 6 bases from J, with 6 bases in between. CDR3 protein: CASSESMFNEQFF. In DNA form, the CDR3 reads TGCGCCAGCAGTGAGTCCATGTTCAATGAGCAGTTCTTC.

In this sample, this clone turned up a few times. V usage is TRBV15 and J usage is TRBJ1-1, with D possibly matching TRBD1 (6 bases). The germline V gene encodes CDR1 LNHNV and CDR2 YYDKDF (reference sequence). The CDR3 has 15 amino acids. V was clipped by 4 bases and J by 1 base, with 13 bases between them. The CDR3, as DNA: TGTGCCACCAGCACTCCGGGACACCGGAACACTGAAGCTTTCTTT. Translation: CATSTPGHRNTEAFF.

J is TRBJ2-7 and V is TRBV5-1; 8 nucleotides agree with TRBD1. Germline CDR1 is SGHRS and CDR2 is YFSETQ. This CDR3 comprises 14 residues. The V segment lost 7 bases and the J segment 3 bases; nucleotides outside the gene matches: 9. Here the CDR3 reads CASSMTGVGYEQYF. The CDR3 region has the DNA TGCGCCAGCTCAATGACAGGGGTTGGCTACGAGCAGTACTTC.

This sequence joins TRBV6-4 and TRBJ2-7, with D perhaps TRBD1 (6 bases). In germline, CDR1 is MRHNA, CDR2 SNTAGT. The CDR3 length is 14 residues. The germline V and J ends were trimmed by 4 bases and 6 bases, with 16 bases remaining between them. CDR3 residues: CASSARPGVGEQYF. CDR3 nucleotide sequence: TGTGCCAGCAGTGCCCGGCCAGGGGTAGGCGAGCAGTACTTC.

The rearrangement links TRBV5-1 to TRBJ2-2; TRBD1 is a possible D gene (5 bases). The CDR3 spans 18 residues. V shed 4 bases and J shed 5 bases, with 24 bases lying between them. Per germline, CDR1 SGHRS and CDR2 YFSETQ. CDR3 in amino acids: CASSRPPQGPSVTGELFF. CDR3 nucleotides: TGCGCCAGCAGCCGGCCTCCTCAGGGTCCCTCAGTAACCGGGGAGCTGTTTTTT.

The CDR3 nucleotides read TGCAGCGTGGCAGGGGGCGCGTTCACTGAAGCTTTCTTT. Residues: CSVAGGAFTEAFF. V and J are TRBV29-1 and TRBJ1-1, with TRBD1 matching 8 bases. Looked up from germline, CDR1 is SQVTM and CDR2 is ANQGSEA. This CDR3 region has 13 residues. Unmatched junction bases numbered 7, after V lost 6 bases and J lost 4 bases.

The J gene is TRBJ2-3, the V gene TRBV19; D perhaps matches TRBD1 (5 bases). The length of the CDR3 is 15 residues. The V end lost 6 bases, the J end lost 0 bases, and 13 bases lay between the germline ends. In germline, CDR1 is LNHDA, CDR2 SQIVND (reference sequence). The CDR3 is CASSRTISSTDTQYF. The CDR3 nucleotides are TGTGCCAGTAGCCGGACAATTTCTAGCACAGATACGCAGTATTTT.

V usage is TRBV14 and J usage is TRBJ1-2, with unresolved D. The CDR3 totals 15 residues. Trimming removed 4 bases at V and 2 bases at J, with 14 bases between. Germline assignment: CDR1 SGHDN and CDR2 FVKESK. The DNA of the CDR3 is TGTGCCAGCAGCCCTCGTGTTGCCAGAAACTATGGCTACACCTTC. Amino acids: CASSPRVARNYGYTF.

Concerning this clone: Germline and junction disagree at one end, which may indicate a read error. Here the CDR3 DNA reads TGCGCCAGCAGCCAAGGGACCGCCGTCCCTGGGGCCAACGGCCTGACTTTC. Its translation: CASSQGTAVPGANGLTF. V is TRBV4-1 and J is TRBJ2-6; TRBD1 might be the D (5 bases). CDR3 length: 17 residues. The V gene's germline CDR1 is MGHRA and CDR2 YSYEKL.

The gene calls are TRBV19 and TRBJ1-1; D not resolved. V was pared by 5 bases and J by 0 bases, with 7 bases between. CDR1 and CDR2 from the germline V gene are LNHDA and SQIVND (reference sequence). CDR3 length: 13 amino acids. CDR3 in DNA: TGTGCCAGTAGTGTGTCCATGAACACTGAAGCTTTCTTT. It translates to CASSVSMNTEAFF.

The chain recombines TRBV14 with TRBJ2-6, with a possible D match to TRBD1 (6 bases). CDR3 length: 15 amino acids. V was shortened by 3 bases and J by 4 bases, with 10 bases between the two germline ends. The V gene's germline CDR1 is SGHDN and CDR2 FVKESK. The CDR3 reads CASSQQGSGANVLTF. CDR3 coding DNA: TGTGCCAGCAGCCAGCAGGGGAGCGGGGCCAACGTCCTGACTTTC. Combining the CDR3 with reference TRBV14 and TRBJ2-6 gives the whole variable domain EAGVTQFPSHSVIEKGQTVTLRCDPISGHDNLYWYRRVMGKEIKFLLHFVKESKQDESGMPNNRFLAERTGGTYSTLKVQPAELEDSGVYFCASSQQGSGANVLTFGAGSRLTVL.